This T cell receptor beta chain was identified during a study of shared clonotypes between healthy human individuals. With regard to this clone: As yet, its antigen is unknown.

Notes on the study in general: Between a few donors, naive CD4 clonotypes were shared at a level of about 5%.

Positive CCR7 selection of CD45RO-negative cells yielded the naive CD8 cells, and terminally differentiated effector memory CD45RA+ cells were excluded. Per the original data handling: Junction-only sequences without quality scores were provided by ImmunoSEQ, so filtering was different. Only in-frame clones appear in the TCRdb table, and some are missing; sequencing was by immunoSEQ multiplex PCR. V and J calls and clone size are copied from that table; D and trimming were computed from the DNA. Of approximately 2,000,000 clones listed, just under 95% were seen once; the top ten hold more than 1.5%. The sequenced sample was naive CD8+ T cells from PBMCs. The source is a man younger than 30 in good health. Some clones in this sample may be carry-over from other donors' samples.

The DNA of the CDR3 is TGTGCCAGCAGCTTAGTTGGTCAGGGTGGGATATACGAGCAGTACTTC. Translation: CASSLVGQGGIYEQYF. The genes are TRBV11-2 and TRBJ2-7; a weak D match, TRBD1 (5 bases). V lost 1 base and J 4 bases, leaving 17 bases between the germline ends. Germline CDR1 and CDR2: SGHAT and FQNNGV. CDR3 length: 16 amino acids.